The 29 T cell receptor beta chains below were found in one sample sequenced in a study of cytomegalovirus exposure and HLA in healthy donors. Produced via immunoSEQ multiplex PCR; TCRdb's table is partial and in-frame only. Among 200,000 or so clones listed, around nine tenths were seen once. The sample consisted of PBMCs. The source of these receptors is a woman aged 18-35 years in good health and CMV-seropositive.

This chain links TRBV19 with TRBJ1-5; TRBD1 matches 9 bases. Germline CDR1 is LNHDA and CDR2 is SQIVND (reference sequence). Losses at the gene ends were 6 bases for V and 6 bases for J; bases not matched to a gene: 3. This CDR3 is built from 13 residues. The CDR3: CASSGQGTQPQHF. For the CDR3, the DNA is TGTGCCAGTAGCGGACAGGGGACTCAGCCCCAGCATTTT.

The V gene is TRBV4-1, the J gene TRBJ1-1, with D perhaps TRBD1 (6 bases). Germline assignment: CDR1 MGHRA and CDR2 YSYEKL. CDR3 length equals 14 residues. The ends were cut back, 6 bases at V and 5 bases at J, with 16 bases in the middle. CDR3 sequence (DNA): TGCGCCAGCAGGCGAACAGGGAGTAGGACTGAAGCTTTCTTT. Translating it yields CASRRTGSRTEAFF.

V is TRBV4-1 and J is TRBJ2-1, with 9 positions matching TRBD1. The V gene end was trimmed by 1 base and the J gene end by 0 bases; junction bases not matched to a gene: 4. The V gene's germline CDR1 is MGHRA and CDR2 YSYEKL. The CDR3 spans 17 residues. This CDR3 is CASSQVGGQGSYNEQFF. The DNA of the CDR3 is TGCGCCAGCAGCCAAGTAGGGGGACAGGGCTCCTACAATGAGCAGTTCTTC.

V and J are TRBV10-3 and TRBJ2-5; 7 bases fit TRBD1. After removal of 6 bases from V and 3 bases from J, the junction contained 7 bases not matched to a gene. There are 14 residues in the CDR3. The germline V gene encodes CDR1 ENHRY and CDR2 SYGVKD. The CDR3 sequence: CAIREGQEEETQYF. The CDR3, as DNA: TGTGCCATCAGAGAAGGACAGGAGGAAGAGACCCAGTACTTC.

The chain joins TRBV18 to TRBJ2-2; perhaps TRBD1 as D (5 bases). In germline, CDR1 is KGHSH, CDR2 LQKENI. CDR3 length: 14 amino acids. V lost 4 bases and J 0 bases, leaving 6 bases between the germline ends. DNA of the CDR3: TGTGCCAGCTCACGACAGTCGAACACCGGGGAGCTGTTTTTT. Amino acids: CASSRQSNTGELFF.

This clone has just one count. The chain joins TRBV9 to TRBJ2-1; D gene unclear. V gave up 4 bases and J gave up 4 bases, with 15 bases separating them. CDR3 length equals 15 residues. Germline V lookup: CDR1 SGDLS, CDR2 YYNGEE. For the CDR3, the DNA is TGTGCCAGCAGCCCCAGTGGGCCAGAATACAATGAGCAGTTCTTC. Its protein product is CASSPSGPEYNEQFF.

The rearrangement links TRBV30 to TRBJ2-4; 10 positions agree with TRBD2. This CDR3 has 14 amino acids. J lost 3 bases, V lost 3 bases, and 2 bases had no gene match. CDR1 and CDR2 (germline): GTSNPN, SVGIG (reference sequence). The CDR3 reads CAWRLAGGKNIQYF. Here the CDR3 DNA reads TGTGCCTGGAGGTTAGCGGGGGGCAAAAACATTCAGTACTTC.

V and J are TRBV19 and TRBJ1-2; TRBD1 is a possible D gene (5 bases). The CDR3 spans 13 residues. Germline V CDR1 and CDR2: LNHDA, SQIVND (reference sequence). V shed 4 bases and J shed 4 bases, with 10 bases lying between them. The DNA of the CDR3 is TGTGCCAGTAGTACGGGGGGACGCTATGGCTACACCTTC. Translating gives CASSTGGRYGYTF.

V is TRBV6-5 and J is TRBJ2-1; 7 nucleotides line up with TRBD2. CDR3 size: 13 residues. In germline, CDR1 is MNHEY, CDR2 SVGAGI. V lost 4 bases and J lost 7; bases outside the gene matches: 4. This CDR3 is CASSLGSGNEQFF. Written as DNA, the CDR3 is TGTGCCAGCAGTTTAGGTAGCGGGAATGAGCAGTTCTTC.

J is TRBJ2-7 and V is TRBV7-8, with a weak D call TRBD1 (6 bases). Germline assignment: CDR1 SGHVS and CDR2 FQNEAQ. The CDR3 extends over 15 amino acids. With 6 bases removed from V and 2 bases from J, the gap between germline ends came to 17 bases. Here the CDR3 DNA reads TGTGCCAGCAGGGTACAGGGAAATTCCCCCTACGAGCAGTACTTC. This gives the protein CASRVQGNSPYEQYF.

This chain connects TRBV14 to TRBJ1-2, with D hard to call. The CDR3 totals 13 residues. V lost 7 bases and J 7 bases, leaving 16 bases between the germline ends. The germline V gene encodes CDR1 SGHDN and CDR2 FVKESK. The CDR3 reads CASTPAGLGGYTF. The DNA for the CDR3 is TGTGCCAGCACCCCGGCCGGGTTGGGTGGCTACACCTTC.

This rearrangement joins TRBV27 to TRBJ2-7; 8 nucleotides align to TRBD2. The germline gives CDR1 MNHEY, CDR2 SMNVEV (reference sequence). V was pared by 7 bases and J by 4 bases, with 9 bases of the junction left unmatched. There are 14 residues in the CDR3. Here the CDR3 reads CASTDTGGHYEQYF. CDR3 nucleotide sequence: TGTGCCAGCACCGACACGGGGGGGCATTACGAGCAGTACTTC.

The chain combines TRBV30 with TRBJ2-3; 7 bases match TRBD1. The CDR3 runs 13 residues. Trimming at V came to 3 bases and at J to 2 bases, leaving 2 bases not matched to a gene. Germline CDR1 is GTSNPN and CDR2 is SVGIG (reference sequence). The CDR3 sequence: CAWRGTVTDTQYF. The CDR3 bases are TGTGCCTGGAGAGGGACAGTCACAGATACGCAGTATTTT.

This clone has more than one count but fewer than ten. The gene calls are TRBV9 and TRBJ1-1; D is perhaps TRBD1 (6 bases). Germline V gene lookup returns CDR1 SGDLS and CDR2 YYNGEE. V shed 0 bases and J shed 0 bases, with 18 bases lying between them. The CDR3 contains 18 residues. The CDR3 DNA sequence: TGTGCCAGCAGCGTAGAAGGGGGAGGGGGTAAAATGAACACTGAAGCTTTCTTT. It encodes CASSVEGGGGKMNTEAFF.

The table lists this clone with a count of one. The chain uses TRBV7-6 and TRBJ2-1; D gene unclear. Trimming cost V 1 base and J 4 bases, with 8 bases left between them. CDR1 is SGHVS and CDR2 is FNYEAQ in the germline V gene. The CDR3 length is 14 residues. The CDR3 spells CASSLGSGYNEQFF. CDR3 DNA: TGTGCCAGCAGCTTAGGATCAGGATACAATGAGCAGTTCTTC. Filled out from reference TRBV7-6 and TRBJ2-1, the complete variable domain reads GAGVSQSPRYKVTKRGQDVALRCDPISGHVSLYWYRQALGQGPEFLTYFNYEAQQDKSGLPNDRFSAERPEGSISTLTIQRTEQRDSAMYRCASSLGSGYNEQFFGPGTRLTVL.

This clone was detected once. The CDR3 is CASSPRVSSYNEQFF. CDR3 bases: TGTGCCAGCAGCCCCCGTGTGAGCTCCTACAATGAGCAGTTCTTC. The rearrangement links TRBV6-6 to TRBJ2-1; D gene unclear. The CDR3 loop spans 15 amino acids. V lost 6 bases and J lost 0, with 12 bases in between. Germline V gene sequence: CDR1 MNHNY, CDR2 SVGAGI (reference sequence).

V and J are TRBV4-1 and TRBJ2-6; the D gene is possibly TRBD2 (5 bases). Germline CDR1 MGHRA, CDR2 YSYEKL. With 5 bases removed from V and 0 bases from J, the gap between germline ends came to 17 bases. This CDR3 region has 18 residues. This CDR3 reads CASSVTRELSSGANVLTF. For the CDR3, the DNA is TGCGCCAGCAGCGTCACTCGGGAATTGAGCTCTGGGGCCAACGTCCTGACTTTC.

The V gene is TRBV9, the J gene TRBJ2-1, with 8 bases matching TRBD1. The germline gives CDR1 SGDLS, CDR2 YYNGEE. J lost 1 base, V lost 4 bases, and 7 bases had no gene match. This CDR3 comprises 16 residues. The CDR3 DNA sequence: TGTGCCAGCAGCCTAGACAGGGGAACGTCCTACAATGAGCAGTTCTTC. This gives the protein CASSLDRGTSYNEQFF.

J is TRBJ1-5 and V is TRBV19; weak D call: TRBD1 (6 bases). The length of the CDR3 is 14 residues. V was shortened by 4 bases and J by 5 bases, with 12 bases between the two germline ends. CDR1 is LNHDA, CDR2 SQIVND, per germline (reference sequence). CDR3 sequence: CASSTFRTDQPQHF. DNA for the CDR3: TGTGCCAGTAGTACGTTCCGGACAGATCAGCCCCAGCATTTT.

This clone has a handful of counts. CDR3 sequence: CASRGKNTEAFF. CDR3 DNA sequence: TGTGCCAGCCGAGGGAAGAACACTGAAGCTTTCTTT. The chain joins TRBV2 to TRBJ1-1; D not certain. The CDR3 runs to 12 residues. Germline-derived CDR1 and CDR2 are SNHLY and FYNNEI. V was trimmed by 8 bases and J by 1 base, leaving 8 bases between them.

The CDR3 coding sequence is TGCAGCGTTTGGGACAGGGTAAACGGCTACACCTTC. Its protein product is CSVWDRVNGYTF. The chain couples TRBV29-1 to TRBJ1-2; the match to TRBD1 covers 9 bases. V lost 5 bases to trimming and J lost 8 bases; unmatched junction nucleotides: 6. The length of the CDR3 is 12 residues. Germline V gene data show CDR1 as SQVTM and CDR2 as ANQGSEA.

The J gene is TRBJ2-4, the V gene TRBV2; weak D call: TRBD1 (5 bases). Per the germline V gene, CDR1 is SNHLY and CDR2 is FYNNEI. Trimming pared 6 bases from V and 3 bases from J, leaving 9 bases between. The CDR3 consists of 13 residues. CDR3 in DNA: TGTGCCAGCAGGCAGGGCAGCAAAAACATTCAGTACTTC. Amino acid sequence: CASRQGSKNIQYF. The variable domain in full, completed from reference TRBV2 and TRBJ2-4, reads EPEVTQTPSHQVTQMGQEVILRCVPISNHLYFYWYRQILGQKVEFLVSFYNNEISEKSEIFDDQFSVERPDGSNFTLKIRSTKLEDSAMYFCASRQGSKNIQYFGAGTRLSVL.

The V call is TRBV11-2, the J call TRBJ1-3; D perhaps matches TRBD1 (5 bases). This CDR3 is 14 amino acids long. The ends were cut back, 1 base at V and 1 base at J, with 5 bases in the middle. The germline gives CDR1 SGHAT, CDR2 FQNNGV. The DNA for the CDR3 is TGTGCCAGCAGCTTAGGACAGTCTGGAAACACCATATATTTT. Translation: CASSLGQSGNTIYF.

This chain's CDR3 is CASSRGTGLSWEQYF. The CDR3 DNA reads TGCGCCAGCAGCCGAGGGACAGGGCTCAGCTGGGAGCAGTACTTC. The rearrangement uses TRBV5-1 and TRBJ2-7; TRBD1 agrees at 9 bases. Trimming cost V 4 bases and J 7 bases; bases outside gene matches: 12. The CDR3 consists of 15 residues. Germline lookup yields CDR1 SGHRS and CDR2 YFSETQ.

The V call is TRBV2, the J call TRBJ1-4; TRBD1 aligns across 7 bases. V trimming: 7 bases; J trimming: 8 bases; junction bases outside the gene matches: 13. The CDR3 loop spans 15 amino acids. Germline CDR1 SNHLY, CDR2 FYNNEI. The CDR3 DNA follows: TGTGCCAGCATATGGATAGGTCAGGGGGAGGAAAAACTGTTTTTT. The encoded protein is CASIWIGQGEEKLFF.

The rearrangement uses TRBV28 and TRBJ2-5; 9 bases are a match to TRBD1. The J segment lost 3 bases and the V segment lost 5 bases, leaving 13 bases of the junction unmatched. This CDR3 is built from 17 residues. Germline CDR1 is MDHEN and CDR2 is SYDVKM. CDR3 nucleotide sequence: TGTGCCAGCAGTGGACCCTCGGGACAGGGAATAAAAGAGACCCAGTACTTC. Amino acids: CASSGPSGQGIKETQYF.

The chain recombines TRBV9 with TRBJ1-1; 7 bases fit TRBD1. Looked up from germline, CDR1 is SGDLS and CDR2 is YYNGEE. V was pared by 3 bases and J by 4 bases, with 9 bases of the junction left unmatched. The CDR3 runs 15 residues. The CDR3 sequence: CASSDTGAGGTEAFF. The CDR3 DNA sequence: TGTGCCAGCAGCGACACAGGGGCGGGGGGCACTGAAGCTTTCTTT.

The chain recombines TRBV6-5 with TRBJ1-2; D perhaps matches TRBD1 (5 bases). The CDR3 consists of 12 residues. Between the trimmed V and J ends, which lost 2 bases and 8 bases, there was a span of 9 bases. CDR1 and CDR2 (germline): MNHEY, SVGAGI. DNA of the CDR3: TGTGCCAGCAGTTACAGGGGTAGCGGCTACACCTTC. Residues: CASSYRGSGYTF.

This clone was seen only a few times. The genes are TRBV28 and TRBJ1-2; TRBD1 might be the D (5 bases). The V gene lost 1 base and the J gene lost 1 base, with 7 bases spanning the gap. The CDR3 has 14 amino acids. Germline V gives CDR1 MDHEN, CDR2 SYDVKM. The DNA for the CDR3 is TGTGCCAGCAGTTTATTTAGGGGTAACTATGGCTACACCTTC. Its translation: CASSLFRGNYGYTF.